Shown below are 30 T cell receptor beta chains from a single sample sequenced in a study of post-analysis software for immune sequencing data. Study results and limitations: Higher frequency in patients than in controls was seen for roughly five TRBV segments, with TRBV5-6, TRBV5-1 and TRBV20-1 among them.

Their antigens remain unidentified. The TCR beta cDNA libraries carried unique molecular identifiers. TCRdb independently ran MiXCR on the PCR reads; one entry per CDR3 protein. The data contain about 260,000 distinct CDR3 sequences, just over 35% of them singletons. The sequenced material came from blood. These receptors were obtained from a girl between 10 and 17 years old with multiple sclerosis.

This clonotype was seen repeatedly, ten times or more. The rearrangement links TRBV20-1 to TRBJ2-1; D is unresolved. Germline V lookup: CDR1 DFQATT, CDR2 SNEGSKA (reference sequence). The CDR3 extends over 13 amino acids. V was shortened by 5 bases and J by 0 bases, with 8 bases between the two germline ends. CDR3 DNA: TGCAGTGCTTGGAACGGCTCCTACAATGAGCAGTTCTTC. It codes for CSAWNGSYNEQFF.

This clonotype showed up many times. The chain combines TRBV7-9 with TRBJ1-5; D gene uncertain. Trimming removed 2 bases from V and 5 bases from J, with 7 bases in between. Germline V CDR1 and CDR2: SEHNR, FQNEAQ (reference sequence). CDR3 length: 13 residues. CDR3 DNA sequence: TGTGCCAGCAGCTTAAATGGGGATCAGCCCCAGCATTTT. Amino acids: CASSLNGDQPQHF.

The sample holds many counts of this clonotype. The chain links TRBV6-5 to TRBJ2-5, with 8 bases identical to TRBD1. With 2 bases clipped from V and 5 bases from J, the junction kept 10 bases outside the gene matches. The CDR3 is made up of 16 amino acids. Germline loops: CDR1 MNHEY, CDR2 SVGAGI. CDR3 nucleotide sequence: TGTGCCAGCAGTTACACCCCTGGACAGGGAATGGAGACCCAGTACTTC. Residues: CASSYTPGQGMETQYF.

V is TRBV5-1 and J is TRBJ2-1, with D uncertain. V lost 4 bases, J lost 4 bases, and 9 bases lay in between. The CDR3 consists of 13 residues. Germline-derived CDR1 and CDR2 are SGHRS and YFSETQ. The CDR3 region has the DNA TGCGCCAGCAGCCCCCGGGCTTACAATGAGCAGTTCTTC. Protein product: CASSPRAYNEQFF.

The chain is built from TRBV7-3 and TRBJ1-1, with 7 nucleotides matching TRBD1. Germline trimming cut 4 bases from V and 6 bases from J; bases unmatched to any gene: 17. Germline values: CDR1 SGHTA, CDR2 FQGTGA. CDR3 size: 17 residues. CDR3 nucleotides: TGTGCCAGCAGCTCCACCCCACTACAGGGGCAGGGGCCTGAAGCTTTCTTT. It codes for CASSSTPLQGQGPEAFF. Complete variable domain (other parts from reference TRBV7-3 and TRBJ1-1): GAGVSQTPSNKVTEKGKYVELRCDPISGHTALYWYRQSLGQGPEFLIYFQGTGAADDSGLPNDRFFAVRPEGSVSTLKIQRTERGDSAVYLCASSSTPLQGQGPEAFFGQGTRLTVV.

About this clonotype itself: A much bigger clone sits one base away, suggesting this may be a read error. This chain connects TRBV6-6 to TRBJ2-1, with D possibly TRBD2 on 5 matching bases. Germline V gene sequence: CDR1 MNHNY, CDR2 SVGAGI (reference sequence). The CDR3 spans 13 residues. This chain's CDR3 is CASRDLLYNERFF. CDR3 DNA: TGTGCCAGCAGGGACTTGTTGTACAATGAGCGGTTCTTC.

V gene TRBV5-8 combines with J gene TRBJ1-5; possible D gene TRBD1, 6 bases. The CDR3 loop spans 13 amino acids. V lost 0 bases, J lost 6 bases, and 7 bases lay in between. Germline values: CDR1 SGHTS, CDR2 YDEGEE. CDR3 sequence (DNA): TGTGCCAGCAGCTTGGGGGGGCTTCAGCCCCAGCATTTT. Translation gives CASSLGGLQPQHF.

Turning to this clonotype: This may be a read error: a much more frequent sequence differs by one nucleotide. The chain's CDR3 is CASSRTAFEARDTQYF. DNA for the CDR3: TGTGCCAGCAGTAGGACAGCCTTCGAGGCCAGGGACACCCAGTACTTC. This chain links TRBV12-3 or TRBV12-4 with TRBJ2-5; D is perhaps TRBD1 (6 bases). The CDR3 length is 16 residues. Trimming cost V 5 bases and J 8 bases, with 24 bases left between them.

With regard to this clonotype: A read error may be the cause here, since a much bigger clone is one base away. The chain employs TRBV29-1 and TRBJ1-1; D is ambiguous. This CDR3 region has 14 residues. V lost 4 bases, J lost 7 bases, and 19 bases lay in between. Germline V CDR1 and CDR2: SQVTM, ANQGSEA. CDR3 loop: CSVGVADSGIEAFF. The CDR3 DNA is TGCAGCGTTGGGGTTGCGGACTCCGGGATTGAAGCTTTCTTT.

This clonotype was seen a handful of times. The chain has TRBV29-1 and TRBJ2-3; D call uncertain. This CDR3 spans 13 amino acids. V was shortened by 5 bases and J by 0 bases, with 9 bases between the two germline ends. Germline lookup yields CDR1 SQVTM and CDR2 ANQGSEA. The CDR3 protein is CSVRVGSTDTQYF. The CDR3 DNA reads TGCAGCGTTAGGGTAGGAAGCACAGATACGCAGTATTTT.

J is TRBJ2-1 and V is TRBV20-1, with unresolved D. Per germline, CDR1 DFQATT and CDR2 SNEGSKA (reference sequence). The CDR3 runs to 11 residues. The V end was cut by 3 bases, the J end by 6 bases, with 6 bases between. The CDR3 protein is CSARLINEQFF. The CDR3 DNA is TGCAGTGCTAGGCTTATCAATGAGCAGTTCTTC.

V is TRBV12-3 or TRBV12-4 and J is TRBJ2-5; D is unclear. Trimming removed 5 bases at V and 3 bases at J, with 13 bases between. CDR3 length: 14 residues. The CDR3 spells CASSLRGREETQYF. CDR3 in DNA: TGTGCCAGCAGTCTAAGAGGACGTGAAGAGACCCAGTACTTC.

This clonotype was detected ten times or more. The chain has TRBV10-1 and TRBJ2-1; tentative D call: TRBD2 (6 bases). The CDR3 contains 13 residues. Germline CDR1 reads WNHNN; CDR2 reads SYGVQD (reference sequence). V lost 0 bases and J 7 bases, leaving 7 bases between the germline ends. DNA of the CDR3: TGCGCCAGCAGTGAGTCTGGAGGGAATGAGCAGTTCTTC. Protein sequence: CASSESGGNEQFF.

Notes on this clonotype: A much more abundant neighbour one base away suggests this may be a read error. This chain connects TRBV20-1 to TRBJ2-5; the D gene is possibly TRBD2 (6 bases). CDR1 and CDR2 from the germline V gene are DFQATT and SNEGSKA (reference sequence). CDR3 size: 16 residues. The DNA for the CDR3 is TGCAGTGCTAGAGTAACCGGGAGCAAAGGCCAAGAGACCCAGGACTTC. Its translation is CSARVTGSKGQETQDF.

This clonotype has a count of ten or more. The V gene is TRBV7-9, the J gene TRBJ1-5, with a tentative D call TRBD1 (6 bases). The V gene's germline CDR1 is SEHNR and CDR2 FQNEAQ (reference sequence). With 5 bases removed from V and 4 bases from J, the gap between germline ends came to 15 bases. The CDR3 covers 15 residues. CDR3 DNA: TGTGCCAGCAGCAAAAACAGGGAACGGAATCAGCCCCAGCATTTT. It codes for CASSKNRERNQPQHF.

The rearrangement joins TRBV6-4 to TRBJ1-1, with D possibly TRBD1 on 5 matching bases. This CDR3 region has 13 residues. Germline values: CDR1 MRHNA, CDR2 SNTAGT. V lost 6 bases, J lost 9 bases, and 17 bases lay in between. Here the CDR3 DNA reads TGTGCCAGCAGCCCAGACAGAGGTCGTCAAGCTTTCTTT. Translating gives CASSPDRGRQAFF.

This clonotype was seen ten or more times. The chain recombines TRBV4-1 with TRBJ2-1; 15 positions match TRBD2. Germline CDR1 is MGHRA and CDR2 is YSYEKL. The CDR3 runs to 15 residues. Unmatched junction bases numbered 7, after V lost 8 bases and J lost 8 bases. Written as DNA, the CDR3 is TGCGCCAGCTCCCGGACTAGCGGGAGGGTGGATGAGCAGTTCTTC. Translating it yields CASSRTSGRVDEQFF.

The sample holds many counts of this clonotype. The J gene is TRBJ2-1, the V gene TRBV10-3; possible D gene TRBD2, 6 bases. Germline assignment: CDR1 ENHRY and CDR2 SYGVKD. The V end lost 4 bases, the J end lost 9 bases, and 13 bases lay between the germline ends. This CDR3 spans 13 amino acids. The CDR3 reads CAISAADYPEQFF. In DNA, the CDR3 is TGTGCCATCAGTGCAGCGGACTACCCTGAGCAGTTCTTC.

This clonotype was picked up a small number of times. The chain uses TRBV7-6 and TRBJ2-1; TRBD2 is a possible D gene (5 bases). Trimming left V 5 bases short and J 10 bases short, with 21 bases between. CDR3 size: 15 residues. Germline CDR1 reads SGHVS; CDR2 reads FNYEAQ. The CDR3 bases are TGTGCCAGCAGCCCAGCGGCAGGACGACCTAACGAGCAGTTCTTC. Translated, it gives CASSPAAGRPNEQFF.

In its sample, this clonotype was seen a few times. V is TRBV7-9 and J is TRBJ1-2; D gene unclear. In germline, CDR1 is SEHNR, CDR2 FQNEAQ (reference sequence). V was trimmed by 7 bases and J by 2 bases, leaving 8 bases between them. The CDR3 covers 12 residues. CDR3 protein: CASTVTNYGYTF. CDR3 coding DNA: TGTGCCAGCACCGTTACAAACTATGGCTACACCTTC.

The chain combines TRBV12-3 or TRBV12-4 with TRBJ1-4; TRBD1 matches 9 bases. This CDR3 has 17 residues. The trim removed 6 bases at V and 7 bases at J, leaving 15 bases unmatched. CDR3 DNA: TGTGCCAGCAGCTACCTTCGACCGGGACAGGGCTCTGAAAAACTGTTTTTT. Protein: CASSYLRPGQGSEKLFF.

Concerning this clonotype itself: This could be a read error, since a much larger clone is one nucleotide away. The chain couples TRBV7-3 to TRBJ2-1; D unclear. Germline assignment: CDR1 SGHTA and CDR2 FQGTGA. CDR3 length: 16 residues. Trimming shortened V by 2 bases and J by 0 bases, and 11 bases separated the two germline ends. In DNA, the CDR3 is TGTGCCAGCAGCTTAGCGCGCCCCGGCTCCTACAATGAGCAGTTCTTC. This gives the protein CASSLARPGSYNEQFF. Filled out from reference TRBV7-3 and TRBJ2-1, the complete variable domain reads GAGVSQTPSNKVTEKGKYVELRCDPISGHTALYWYRQSLGQGPEFLIYFQGTGAADDSGLPNDRFFAVRPEGSVSTLKIQRTERGDSAVYLCASSLARPGSYNEQFFGPGTRLTVL.

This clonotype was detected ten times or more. CDR3 in amino acids: CASSKRGTGEVGMNTEAFF. The CDR3 DNA reads as TGTGCCAGCTCAAAGCGAGGGACAGGGGAAGTCGGGATGAACACTGAAGCTTTCTTT. V usage is TRBV9 and J usage is TRBJ1-1; 10 bases fit TRBD1. Per germline, CDR1 SGDLS and CDR2 YYNGEE. CDR3 length equals 19 residues. V was clipped by 7 bases and J by 0 bases; unmatched bases: 18.

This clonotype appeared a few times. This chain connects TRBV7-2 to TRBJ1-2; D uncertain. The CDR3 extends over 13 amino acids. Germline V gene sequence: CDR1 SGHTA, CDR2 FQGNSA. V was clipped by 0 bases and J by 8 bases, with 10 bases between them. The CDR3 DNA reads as TGTGCCAGCAGCTTAGCGCCGGGCGCCGGCTACACCTTC. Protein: CASSLAPGAGYTF.

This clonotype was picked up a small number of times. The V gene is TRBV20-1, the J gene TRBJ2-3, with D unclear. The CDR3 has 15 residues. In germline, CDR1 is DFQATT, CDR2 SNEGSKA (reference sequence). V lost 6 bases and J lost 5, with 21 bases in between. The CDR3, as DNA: TGCAGTGCCTACAGAGGTAGGGCCCGCGGAGATACGCAGTATTTT. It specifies CSAYRGRARGDTQYF.

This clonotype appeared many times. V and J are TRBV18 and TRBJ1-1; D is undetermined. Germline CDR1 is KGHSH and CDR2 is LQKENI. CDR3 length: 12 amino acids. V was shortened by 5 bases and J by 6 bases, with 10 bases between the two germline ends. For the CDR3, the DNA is TGTGCCAGCTCAGAAGGGAGACCTGAAGCTTTCTTT. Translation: CASSEGRPEAFF.

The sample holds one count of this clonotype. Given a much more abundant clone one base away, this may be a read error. CDR3 residues: CASRTGRLRTDTQYF. Here the CDR3 DNA reads TGCGCCAGCAGAACGGGGAGGCTCCGCACAGATACGCAGTATTTT. The chain recombines TRBV5-1 with TRBJ2-3, with a possible D match to TRBD2 (6 bases). The CDR3 is made up of 15 amino acids. Between the trimmed V and J ends, which lost 5 bases and 1 base, there was a span of 14 bases. In germline, CDR1 is SGHRS, CDR2 YFSETQ.

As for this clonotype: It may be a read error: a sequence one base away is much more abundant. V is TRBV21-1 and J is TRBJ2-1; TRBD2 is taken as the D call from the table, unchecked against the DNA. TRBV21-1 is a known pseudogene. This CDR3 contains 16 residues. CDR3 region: CASSTRTSQVGHEQFF. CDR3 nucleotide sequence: TGTGCCAGCAGCACCCGGACAAGCCAAGTAGGCCATGAGCAGTTCTTC.

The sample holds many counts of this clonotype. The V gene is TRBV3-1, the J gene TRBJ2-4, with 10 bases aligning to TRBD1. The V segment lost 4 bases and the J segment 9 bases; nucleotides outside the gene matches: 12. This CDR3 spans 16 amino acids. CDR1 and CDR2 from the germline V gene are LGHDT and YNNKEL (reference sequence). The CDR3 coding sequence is TGTGCCAGCAGCCCACTCCTGGGACAGGGGATGGGCATTCAGTACTTC. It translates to CASSPLLGQGMGIQYF.

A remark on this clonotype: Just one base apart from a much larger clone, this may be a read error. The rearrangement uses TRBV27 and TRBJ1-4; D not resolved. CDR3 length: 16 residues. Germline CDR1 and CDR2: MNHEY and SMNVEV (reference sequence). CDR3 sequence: CASSPNTGITNEKRFF. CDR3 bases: TGTGCCAGCAGTCCCAATACCGGGATAACTAATGAAAAACGGTTTTTT.